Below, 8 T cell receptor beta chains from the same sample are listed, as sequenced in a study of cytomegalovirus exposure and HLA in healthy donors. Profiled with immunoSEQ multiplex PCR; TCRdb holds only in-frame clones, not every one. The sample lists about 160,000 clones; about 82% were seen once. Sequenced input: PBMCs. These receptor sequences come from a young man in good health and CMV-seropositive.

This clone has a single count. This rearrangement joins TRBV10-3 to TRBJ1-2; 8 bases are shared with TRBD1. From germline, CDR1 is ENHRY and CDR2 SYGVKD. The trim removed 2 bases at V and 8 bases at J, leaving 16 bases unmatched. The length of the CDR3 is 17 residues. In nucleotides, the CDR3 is TGTGCCATCAGTGAGACCAGACAGGGGAACGGCCTAAGGGGCTACACCTTC. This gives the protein CAISETRQGNGLRGYTF.

CDR3 sequence: CASSPGHRNEKLFF. The CDR3 coding sequence is TGCGCCAGCAGCCCGGGACATCGGAATGAAAAACTGTTTTTT. The V and J genes are TRBV5-1 and TRBJ1-4, with a possible D match to TRBD1 (6 bases). The V gene lost 4 bases and the J gene lost 5 bases, with 12 bases spanning the gap. Germline-derived CDR1 and CDR2 are SGHRS and YFSETQ. This CDR3 spans 14 amino acids.

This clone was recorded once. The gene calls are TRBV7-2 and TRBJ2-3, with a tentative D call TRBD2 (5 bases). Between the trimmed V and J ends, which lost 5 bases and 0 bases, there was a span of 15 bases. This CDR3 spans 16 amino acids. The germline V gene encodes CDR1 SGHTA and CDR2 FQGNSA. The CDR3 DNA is TGTGCCAGCAGCCCCCCCCCGGGAAGGAGCACAGATACGCAGTATTTT. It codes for CASSPPPGRSTDTQYF.

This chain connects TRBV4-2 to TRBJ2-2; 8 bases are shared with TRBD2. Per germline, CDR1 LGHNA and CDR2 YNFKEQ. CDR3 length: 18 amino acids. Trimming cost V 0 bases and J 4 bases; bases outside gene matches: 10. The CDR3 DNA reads TGTGCCAGCAGCCAAGATAGGTTGCGGGGGGCCACCACCGGGGAGCTGTTTTTT. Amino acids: CASSQDRLRGATTGELFF.

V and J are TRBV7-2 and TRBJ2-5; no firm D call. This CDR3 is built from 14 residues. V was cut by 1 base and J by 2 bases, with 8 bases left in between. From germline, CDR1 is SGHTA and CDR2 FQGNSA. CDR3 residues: CASSLGKQQETQYF. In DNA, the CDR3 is TGTGCCAGCAGCTTAGGGAAACAGCAAGAGACCCAGTACTTC.

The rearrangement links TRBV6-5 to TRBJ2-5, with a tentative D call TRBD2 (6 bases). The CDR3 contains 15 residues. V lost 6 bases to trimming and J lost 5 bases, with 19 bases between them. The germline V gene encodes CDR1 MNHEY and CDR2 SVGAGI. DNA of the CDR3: TGTGCCAGCAGCCCGGGACTTCGAGGTCGTGAGACCCAGTACTTC. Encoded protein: CASSPGLRGRETQYF.

The CDR3 here is CAWSVTGGRFQPQHF. CDR3 in DNA: TGTGCCTGGAGTGTAACAGGGGGCCGGTTCCAGCCCCAGCATTTT. The chain uses TRBV30 and TRBJ1-5; 9 positions agree with TRBD1. The CDR3 is made up of 15 amino acids. CDR1 GTSNPN and CDR2 SVGIG come from the germline V gene (reference sequence). With 0 bases clipped from V and 7 bases from J, the junction kept 7 bases outside the gene matches.

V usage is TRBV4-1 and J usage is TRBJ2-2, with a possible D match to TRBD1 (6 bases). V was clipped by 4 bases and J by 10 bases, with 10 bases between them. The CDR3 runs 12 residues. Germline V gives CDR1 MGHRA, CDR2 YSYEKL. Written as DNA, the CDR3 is TGCGCCAGCAGCCCCTGGGGACAGGAGCTGTTTTTT. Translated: CASSPWGQELFF.